The 18 T cell receptor beta chains reported below all come from one sample, sequenced in a study of somatic mutations in cytotoxic T cells in rheumatoid arthritis. Profiled with immunoSEQ multiplex PCR; TCRdb holds only in-frame clones, not every one. The sample comprises nearly 20,000 clones, about 86% of which are singletons, and around 14% rests with the top ten. Material: CD8+ T cells sorted from blood. The receptors were sampled from a man aged 40-50 years in good health.

The chain has TRBV4-3 and TRBJ2-7; 12 positions agree with TRBD2. Germline V lookup: CDR1 LGHNA, CDR2 YSLEER. V shed 1 base and J 2 bases; nucleotides not matched to a gene: 0. The CDR3 loop spans 15 amino acids. The CDR3 DNA reads TGCGCCAGCAGCCAAGGACTAGCGGGGGCCTACGAGCAGTACTTC. Translated: CASSQGLAGAYEQYF.

The chain has TRBV13 and TRBJ2-7; TRBD2 aligns across 7 bases. The germline V gene has CDR1 PRHDT and CDR2 FYEKMQ (reference sequence). CDR3 length: 13 residues. Trimming at V came to 5 bases and at J to 2 bases, leaving 3 bases not matched to a gene. CDR3 bases: TGTGCCAGCAGCCCAGGACTAGCCTACGAGCAGTACTTC. This gives the protein CASSPGLAYEQYF. The full variable domain, with the rest looked up from reference TRBV13 and TRBJ2-7, is AAGVIQSPRHLIKEKRETATLKCYPIPRHDTVYWYQQGPGQDPQFLISFYEKMQSDKGSIPDRFSAQQFSDYHSELNMSSLELGDSALYFCASSPGLAYEQYFGPGTRLTVT.

The CDR3 loop reads CASSLFDRPYEQYF. As DNA, the CDR3 is TGTGCCAGCAGTTTATTCGACAGACCCTACGAGCAGTACTTC. The rearrangement joins TRBV28 to TRBJ2-7, with D tentatively TRBD1 (5 bases). This CDR3 contains 14 residues. The germline V gene has CDR1 MDHEN and CDR2 SYDVKM. The V end was cut by 1 base, the J end by 2 bases, with 9 bases between.

The J gene is TRBJ2-7, the V gene TRBV27; the match to TRBD2 covers 7 bases. Trimming cost V 2 bases and J 1 base; bases outside gene matches: 2. Germline loops: CDR1 MNHEY, CDR2 SMNVEV (reference sequence). CDR3 length equals 14 residues. As DNA, the CDR3 is TGTGCCAGCAGTTTAGGGCGGGAGTCCTACGAGCAGTACTTC. It encodes CASSLGRESYEQYF.

There are a few counts of this clone. The chain uses TRBV9 and TRBJ2-2; 8 bases line up with TRBD2. V gave up 0 bases and J gave up 3 bases; unmatched junction bases: 1. This CDR3 contains 15 residues. Germline V lookup: CDR1 SGDLS, CDR2 YYNGEE. The CDR3 loop reads CASSVAGGYTGELFF. Here the CDR3 DNA reads TGTGCCAGCAGCGTAGCGGGAGGGTACACCGGGGAGCTGTTTTTT. Together with reference TRBV9 and TRBJ2-2, the CDR3 gives the full variable domain: DSGVTQTPKHLITATGQRVTLRCSPRSGDLSVYWYQQSLDQGLQFLIQYYNGEERAKGNILERFSAQQFPDLHSELNLSSLELGDSALYFCASSVAGGYTGELFFGEGSRLTVL.

The chain links TRBV4-1 to TRBJ2-1; 10 nucleotides line up with TRBD2. Unmatched junction bases numbered 8, after V lost 3 bases and J lost 6 bases. CDR1 and CDR2 from the germline V gene are MGHRA and YSYEKL. The CDR3 sequence is 16 residues long. DNA for the CDR3: TGCGCCAGCAGCCAGGGGAGCGGGAGGGCCTCCAATGAGCAGTTCTTC. Translated, it gives CASSQGSGRASNEQFF.

The chain joins TRBV7-2 to TRBJ2-6; possible D gene TRBD2, 6 bases. In germline, CDR1 is SGHTA, CDR2 FQGNSA. CDR3 length: 15 residues. Trimming removed 3 bases at V and 3 bases at J, with 9 bases between. Here the CDR3 reads CASSFGGFGANVLTF. The CDR3 nucleotides are TGTGCCAGCAGCTTTGGGGGGTTTGGGGCCAACGTCCTGACTTTC.

CDR3 DNA sequence: TGTGCCAGCAGTTCCCGCAATGAGCAGTTCTTC. Translation gives CASSSRNEQFF. The rearrangement joins TRBV6-5 to TRBJ2-1, with D unclear. In germline, CDR1 is MNHEY, CDR2 SVGAGI. The V end was cut by 4 bases, the J end by 6 bases, with 4 bases between. This CDR3 is built from 11 residues.

CDR3 protein: CASSPFAGAGEQFF. CDR3 DNA: TGTGCCAGCAGTCCGTTTGCGGGAGCGGGTGAGCAGTTCTTC. V gene TRBV27 combines with J gene TRBJ2-1, with TRBD2 matching over 7 bases. J was trimmed by 9 bases and V by 5 bases; bases with no gene match: 10. CDR1 is MNHEY and CDR2 is SMNVEV in the germline V gene (reference sequence). The CDR3 has 14 amino acids.

DNA for the CDR3: TGTGCCAGCAGCTTCGGTCCGTACACAGATACGCAGTATTTT. It specifies CASSFGPYTDTQYF. This chain uses TRBV11-2 with TRBJ2-3; D gene unclear. The CDR3 is 14 amino acids. V was clipped by 3 bases and J by 2 bases, with 9 bases between them. Germline V lookup: CDR1 SGHAT, CDR2 FQNNGV.

The rearrangement uses TRBV7-9 and TRBJ2-1; D is undetermined. The germline V gene encodes CDR1 SEHNR and CDR2 FQNEAQ (reference sequence). V lost 0 bases and J lost 2, with 14 bases in between. The length of the CDR3 is 17 residues. DNA for the CDR3: TGTGCCAGCAGCTTAGCGTTGGGCTATCGGACCTACAATGAGCAGTTCTTC. Its translation is CASSLALGYRTYNEQFF.

V is TRBV7-3 and J is TRBJ2-2, with TRBD2 matching 8 bases. The CDR3 is 15 residues long. Trimming cost V 4 bases and J 5 bases; bases outside gene matches: 6. Germline-derived CDR1 and CDR2 are SGHTA and FQGTGA. CDR3 loop: CASSWDGTSTGELFF. CDR3 DNA: TGTGCCAGCAGCTGGGACGGGACTAGTACCGGGGAGCTGTTTTTT.

The chain uses TRBV11-2 and TRBJ2-1; 8 bases are shared with TRBD1. Germline CDR1 is SGHAT and CDR2 is FQNNGV. The junction had 9 bases not matched to a gene; V was cut back by 5 bases and J by 6 bases. CDR3 size: 15 residues. The CDR3 bases are TGTGCCAGCAGCGCCGGGACAGGAGGTCTCAATGAGCAGTTCTTC. It is translated as CASSAGTGGLNEQFF. Full variable domain (outside the CDR3, taken from reference TRBV11-2 and TRBJ2-1): EAGVAQSPRYKIIEKRQSVAFWCNPISGHATLYWYQQILGQGPKLLIQFQNNGVVDDSQLPKDRFSAERLKGVDSTLKIQPAKLEDSAVYLCASSAGTGGLNEQFFGPGTRLTVL.

V is TRBV5-5 and J is TRBJ2-2; 10 bases are a match to TRBD2. Trimming took 0 bases from V and 7 from J; bases not matched to a gene: 6. This CDR3 region has 16 residues. Germline V gene lookup returns CDR1 SGHKS and CDR2 YYEKEE (reference sequence). The CDR3 DNA reads as TGTGCCAGCAGCTTGGTGCTAGCGGGAGCTAACGGGGAGCTGTTTTTT. Residues: CASSLVLAGANGELFF.

This sequence joins TRBV6-5 and TRBJ2-2; D may be TRBD1 (6 bases). V lost 4 bases to trimming and J lost 3 bases, with 12 bases between them. The germline CDR1 and CDR2 sequences are MNHEY and SVGAGI. The CDR3 contains 15 residues. The CDR3 DNA reads as TGTGCCAGCAGTTTTTCAGGGGCTGACACCGGGGAGCTGTTTTTT. Translation: CASSFSGADTGELFF.

This clone was counted once. This chain uses TRBV7-9 with TRBJ2-3; 8 bases line up with TRBD1. J was trimmed by 6 bases and V by 6 bases; bases with no gene match: 14. Germline V gene data show CDR1 as SEHNR and CDR2 as FQNEAQ (reference sequence). This CDR3 has 16 amino acids. The CDR3 DNA is TGTGCCAGCAGGCCCCCGGCGCAGGGGGCGCAGGATACGCAGTATTTT. Translation: CASRPPAQGAQDTQYF.

This clone was seen more than once but under ten times. The chain couples TRBV30 to TRBJ1-2; TRBD1 might be the D (5 bases). The germline V and J ends were trimmed by 1 base and 5 bases, with 8 bases remaining between them. Germline assignment: CDR1 GTSNPN and CDR2 SVGIG (reference sequence). CDR3 length equals 12 residues. The CDR3 sequence: CAWSESGYGYTF. The CDR3 region has the DNA TGTGCCTGGAGTGAATCAGGGTATGGCTACACCTTC.

The rearrangement uses TRBV6-5 and TRBJ2-1; 8 nucleotides line up with TRBD2. The CDR3 is made up of 15 amino acids. V shed 6 bases and J 0 bases; nucleotides not matched to a gene: 4. Germline CDR1 is MNHEY and CDR2 is SVGAGI. CDR3 in amino acids: CASRIAGSSYNEQFF. CDR3 DNA sequence: TGTGCCAGCAGAATAGCGGGAAGCTCCTACAATGAGCAGTTCTTC.